These 30 T cell receptor beta chains came from one sample sequenced in a study of blood T cell repertoires in COVID-19 (dated by TCRdb to 2018 to 2020). The library relied on the immunoSEQ multiplex PCR assay. TCRdb provides this immuneACCESS table in a form limited to in-frame rearrangements. Some clones are lacking; in checked studies, under half of them reflect an unresolved V gene, and why the rest are absent is not known. The sample records about 300,000 clones, more than 70% of which are singletons. The top ten constitute under 8% of the sample. Sequencing was carried out using peripheral blood. These receptors were obtained from a woman aged 25 to 39 who had recovered from COVID-19.

The rearrangement joins TRBV2 to TRBJ2-4; no clear D gene. The V end was cut by 2 bases, the J end by 0 bases, with 5 bases between. There are 14 residues in the CDR3. CDR1 is SNHLY and CDR2 is FYNNEI in the germline V gene. CDR3 nucleotides: TGTGCCAGCAGTGAACCCCTAGCCAAAAACATTCAGTACTTC. As protein: CASSEPLAKNIQYF. Full variable domain (missing parts from reference TRBV2 and TRBJ2-4): EPEVTQTPSHQVTQMGQEVILRCVPISNHLYFYWYRQILGQKVEFLVSFYNNEISEKSEIFDDQFSVERPDGSNFTLKIRSTKLEDSAMYFCASSEPLAKNIQYFGAGTRLSVL.

The chain is built from TRBV6-1 and TRBJ2-1; D perhaps matches TRBD1 (5 bases). The CDR3 is 13 residues long. Trimming cost V 2 bases and J 10 bases, with 12 bases left between them. CDR1 and CDR2 from the germline V gene are MNHNS and SASEGT. CDR3 amino acids: CASSEYGAGEQFF. DNA of the CDR3: TGTGCCAGCAGTGAATATGGTGCAGGGGAGCAGTTCTTC.

The V call is TRBV20-1, the J call TRBJ1-4; 9 bases are a match to TRBD1. Unmatched junction bases numbered 3, after V lost 5 bases and J lost 11 bases. Per the germline V gene, CDR1 is DFQATT and CDR2 is SNEGSKA (reference sequence). The CDR3 is made up of 11 amino acids. The CDR3 reads CSAYTGGKLFF. The DNA for the CDR3 is TGCAGTGCTTACACAGGGGGCAAACTGTTTTTT.

This clone was seen more than once but under ten times. V usage is TRBV7-8 and J usage is TRBJ2-7; 10 bases match TRBD2. Per the germline V gene, CDR1 is SGHVS and CDR2 is FQNEAQ. The CDR3 runs 12 residues. J gave up 8 bases and V 8 bases, and 6 bases lay outside the gene matches. Here the CDR3 reads CASLSSGGKQYF. In DNA, the CDR3 is TGTGCCAGCTTATCTAGCGGGGGAAAGCAGTACTTC.

This sequence joins TRBV7-6 and TRBJ1-2; 8 nucleotides align to TRBD1. Trimming cost V 6 bases and J 8 bases; bases outside gene matches: 8. Germline lookup yields CDR1 SGHVS and CDR2 FNYEAQ. CDR3 size: 13 residues. The CDR3 is CASSSTQGGGYTF. The CDR3 DNA is TGTGCCAGCAGTTCTACACAGGGGGGAGGCTACACCTTC.

This clone occurred once. The chain is built from TRBV5-5 and TRBJ2-1; 9 nucleotides agree with TRBD1. Germline-derived CDR1 and CDR2 are SGHKS and YYEKEE (reference sequence). The CDR3 spans 15 residues. Trimming cost V 6 bases and J 7 bases; bases outside gene matches: 11. CDR3 in DNA: TGTGCCAGCACCCAAGCCGGGACAGGGTTAAATGAGCAGTTCTTC. Translated: CASTQAGTGLNEQFF.

In this sample, this clone turned up once. The genes are TRBV9 and TRBJ1-3, with D tentatively TRBD1 (5 bases). CDR1 and CDR2 from the germline V gene are SGDLS and YYNGEE. The CDR3 runs to 15 residues. V shed 3 bases and J shed 0 bases, with 10 bases lying between them. CDR3 in DNA: TGTGCCAGCAGCGCTCAGGGAATCTCTGGAAACACCATATATTTT. It is translated as CASSAQGISGNTIYF.

This chain uses TRBV7-2 with TRBJ2-5, with D unresolved. This CDR3 spans 15 amino acids. Between the trimmed V and J ends, which lost 5 bases and 1 base, there was a span of 14 bases. Germline V gene data show CDR1 as SGHTA and CDR2 as FQGNSA. The CDR3 sequence is CASSPYLQIQETQYF. In DNA form, the CDR3 reads TGTGCCAGCAGCCCCTACCTACAGATCCAAGAGACCCAGTACTTC.

The gene calls are TRBV27 and TRBJ1-1; 8 bases fit TRBD1. The CDR3 extends over 16 amino acids. V shed 0 bases, J shed 4 bases, and the junction held 7 bases outside the gene matches. CDR1 and CDR2 (germline): MNHEY, SMNVEV (reference sequence). The CDR3 coding sequence is TGTGCCAGCAGTTTATCCCAGGGGGCTACGGGCACTGAAGCTTTCTTT. This translates into CASSLSQGATGTEAFF.

V is TRBV5-4 and J is TRBJ2-3; 10 bases match TRBD1. J lost 2 bases, V lost 0 bases, and 6 bases had no gene match. Germline CDR1 is SGHNT and CDR2 is YYREEE (reference sequence). The CDR3 spans 17 residues. The CDR3 nucleotides are TGTGCCAGCAGCTTGGGTGGGACAGGGGCGAACACAGATACGCAGTATTTT. It specifies CASSLGGTGANTDTQYF.

This clone was seen only a few times. This sequence joins TRBV2 and TRBJ2-5; no firm D call. Looked up from germline, CDR1 is SNHLY and CDR2 is FYNNEI. V was trimmed by 7 bases and J by 2 bases, leaving 5 bases between them. The CDR3 is 11 amino acids. CDR3 sequence (DNA): TGTGCCAGCAAAATACAAGAGACCCAGTACTTC. Protein sequence: CASKIQETQYF.

The genes are TRBV2 and TRBJ2-5, with D possibly matching TRBD1 (6 bases). V gave up 4 bases and J gave up 2 bases, with 14 bases separating them. The CDR3 length is 15 residues. Germline V gene data show CDR1 as SNHLY and CDR2 as FYNNEI. DNA for the CDR3: TGTGCCAGCAGTGGATCAGGACAGTTACAAGAGACCCAGTACTTC. Its translation: CASSGSGQLQETQYF.

CDR3 nucleotide sequence: TGTGCCAGCGTCGACAGGGGAAACACCATATATTTT. Translated, it gives CASVDRGNTIYF. J is TRBJ1-3 and V is TRBV2; possible D gene TRBD1, 6 bases. The V gene lost 8 bases and the J gene lost 4 bases, with 9 bases spanning the gap. The CDR3 is made up of 12 amino acids. The germline CDR1 and CDR2 sequences are SNHLY and FYNNEI. Combining the CDR3 with reference TRBV2 and TRBJ1-3 gives the whole variable domain EPEVTQTPSHQVTQMGQEVILRCVPISNHLYFYWYRQILGQKVEFLVSFYNNEISEKSEIFDDQFSVERPDGSNFTLKIRSTKLEDSAMYFCASVDRGNTIYFGEGSWLTVV.

The chain couples TRBV7-3 to TRBJ2-1; 7 bases are a match to TRBD1. V trimming: 5 bases; J trimming: 5 bases; junction bases outside the gene matches: 3. This CDR3 has 13 residues. Germline CDR1 SGHTA, CDR2 FQGTGA. The CDR3 region is CASSPGQDNEQFF. The CDR3 bases are TGTGCCAGCAGCCCCGGACAGGACAATGAGCAGTTCTTC.

The chain combines TRBV7-7 with TRBJ2-1; 7 bases line up with TRBD2. Germline V lookup: CDR1 SSHAT, CDR2 FNYEAQ (reference sequence). The CDR3 totals 14 residues. Germline trimming cut 5 bases from V and 4 bases from J; bases unmatched to any gene: 5. This CDR3 reads CASSTSGDYNEQFF. CDR3 nucleotide sequence: TGTGCCAGCAGCACCAGCGGGGATTACAATGAGCAGTTCTTC.

The chain's CDR3 is CASSRQGAGAQYF. As DNA, the CDR3 is TGTGCCAGCAGCCGCCAGGGGGCCGGGGCCCAGTACTTC. The chain employs TRBV7-3 and TRBJ2-5, with 8 bases that match TRBD1. Germline-derived CDR1 and CDR2 are SGHTA and FQGTGA. This CDR3 has 13 amino acids. V shed 5 bases and J 9 bases; nucleotides not matched to a gene: 8.

The V call is TRBV28, the J call TRBJ1-2, with D hard to call. CDR3 length equals 12 residues. Germline loops: CDR1 MDHEN, CDR2 SYDVKM. Trimming removed 5 bases from V and 4 bases from J, with 8 bases in between. CDR3 residues: CASSTSFYGYTF. The CDR3 DNA is TGTGCCAGCAGTACATCCTTCTATGGCTACACCTTC.

This clone appeared a single time. The chain joins TRBV5-4 to TRBJ2-1, with 7 bases matching TRBD1. The V and J ends lost 3 bases and 8 bases, in that order; junction bases with no gene match: 14. The CDR3 length is 16 residues. The V gene's germline CDR1 is SGHNT and CDR2 YYREEE (reference sequence). CDR3 DNA sequence: TGTGCCAGCAGCTATCCAATCGGACAGGCTATGTATGAGCAGTTCTTC. It encodes CASSYPIGQAMYEQFF.

The chain combines TRBV18 with TRBJ2-5, with D uncertain. The ends were cut back, 2 bases at V and 0 bases at J, with 22 bases in the middle. The CDR3 is 19 amino acids. Germline loops: CDR1 KGHSH, CDR2 LQKENI. CDR3 sequence reads: CASSPFPQPYSTYQETQYF. For the CDR3, the DNA is TGTGCCAGCTCACCATTCCCCCAACCATACTCCACGTACCAAGAGACCCAGTACTTC.

V and J are TRBV19 and TRBJ2-7; the match to TRBD2 covers 7 bases. Germline assignment: CDR1 LNHDA and CDR2 SQIVND (reference sequence). The CDR3 loop spans 13 amino acids. V dropped 5 bases and J dropped 4; count of bases not matched to a gene: 5. CDR3 DNA sequence: TGTGCCAGTAGTTGGCGGGGGTCTTACGAGCAGTACTTC. Protein: CASSWRGSYEQYF.

V and J are TRBV7-6 and TRBJ1-5; D gene unclear. The CDR3 is made up of 16 amino acids. Per the germline V gene, CDR1 is SGHVS and CDR2 is FNYEAQ. Trimming took 5 bases from V and 2 from J, leaving 16 bases between them. CDR3 region: CASSPAPGVGNQPQHF. Here the CDR3 DNA reads TGTGCCAGCAGCCCCGCCCCGGGTGTGGGCAATCAGCCCCAGCATTTT.

The V and J genes are TRBV10-3 and TRBJ1-1; D may be TRBD1 (6 bases). The CDR3 is 14 residues long. Trimming left V 0 bases short and J 6 bases short, with 11 bases between. Germline CDR1 reads ENHRY; CDR2 reads SYGVKD. CDR3 coding DNA: TGTGCCATCAGTGAGTCACCCCAGGGGCCTGAAGCTTTCTTT. This translates into CAISESPQGPEAFF.

The genes are TRBV27 and TRBJ2-3; TRBD1 aligns across 9 bases. V shed 6 bases, J shed 1 base, and the junction held 5 bases outside the gene matches. The CDR3 is 15 residues long. CDR1 and CDR2 from the germline V gene are MNHEY and SMNVEV (reference sequence). This chain's CDR3 is CASSRGQGGTDTQYF. CDR3 coding DNA: TGTGCCAGCAGCCGGGGACAGGGCGGCACAGATACGCAGTATTTT.

The CDR3 spells CASRTGGRLQNEKLFF. CDR3 DNA: TGTGCCAGCAGAACAGGGGGTCGACTTCAAAATGAAAAACTGTTTTTT. The rearrangement links TRBV28 to TRBJ1-4; 8 nucleotides align to TRBD1. The V gene's germline CDR1 is MDHEN and CDR2 SYDVKM. V trimming: 6 bases; J trimming: 5 bases; junction bases outside the gene matches: 11. The CDR3 is 16 residues long.

The chain employs TRBV27 and TRBJ2-5; perhaps TRBD2 as D (6 bases). CDR3 size: 13 residues. The V gene's germline CDR1 is MNHEY and CDR2 SMNVEV (reference sequence). Trimming stripped 4 bases from V and 8 bases from J, with 14 bases between. The CDR3 sequence is CASSYREPGTQYF. The CDR3 DNA reads as TGTGCCAGCAGTTACCGGGAGCCCGGAACCCAGTACTTC.

V is TRBV2 and J is TRBJ2-2; TRBD1 agrees at 7 bases. After removal of 4 bases from V and 4 bases from J, the junction contained 9 bases not matched to a gene. This CDR3 is 16 amino acids long. Germline V gene data show CDR1 as SNHLY and CDR2 as FYNNEI. CDR3 region: CASSGTTGWSTGELFF. CDR3 nucleotide sequence: TGTGCCAGCAGTGGGACGACAGGGTGGAGCACCGGGGAGCTGTTTTTT. Full variable domain (remainder filled in from reference TRBV2 and TRBJ2-2): EPEVTQTPSHQVTQMGQEVILRCVPISNHLYFYWYRQILGQKVEFLVSFYNNEISEKSEIFDDQFSVERPDGSNFTLKIRSTKLEDSAMYFCASSGTTGWSTGELFFGEGSRLTVL.

This chain links TRBV25-1 with TRBJ1-2; 7 nucleotides match TRBD1. The length of the CDR3 is 12 residues. V lost 4 bases to trimming and J lost 5 bases; unmatched junction nucleotides: 1. The germline CDR1 and CDR2 sequences are MGHDK and SYGVNS. The CDR3 is CASSAGGYGYTF. CDR3 sequence (DNA): TGTGCCAGCAGTGCAGGGGGATATGGCTACACCTTC.

The V gene is TRBV3-1 (or the pseudogene TRBV3-2), the J gene TRBJ2-2, with D tentatively TRBD2 (6 bases). The CDR3 runs to 15 residues. The germline gives CDR1 LGHDT, CDR2 YNNKEL (reference sequence). The V gene lost 4 bases and the J gene lost 7 bases, with 16 bases spanning the gap. DNA of the CDR3: TGTGCCAGCAGCCGTTCGAGTTCGGGGGTCGGGGAGCTGTTTTTT. Translating it yields CASSRSSSGVGELFF.

The chain combines TRBV28 with TRBJ1-6; 7 bases match TRBD1. This CDR3 comprises 14 residues. Germline V gene sequence: CDR1 MDHEN, CDR2 SYDVKM. J was trimmed by 7 bases and V by 7 bases; bases with no gene match: 7. CDR3 amino acids: CASMSTGRNSPLHF. In DNA, the CDR3 is TGTGCCAGCATGTCGACAGGGCGCAATTCACCCCTCCACTTT.

This clone showed up just a few times. This chain uses TRBV24-1 with TRBJ1-2; tentatively, D is TRBD1 (6 bases). Trimming took 0 bases from V and 4 from J, leaving 17 bases between them. Germline loops: CDR1 KGHDR, CDR2 SFDVKD. The CDR3 length is 17 residues. The CDR3 bases are TGTGCCACCAGTGATTTGGGGACATCGGGATCGGGCTATGGCTACACCTTC. This translates into CATSDLGTSGSGYGYTF.